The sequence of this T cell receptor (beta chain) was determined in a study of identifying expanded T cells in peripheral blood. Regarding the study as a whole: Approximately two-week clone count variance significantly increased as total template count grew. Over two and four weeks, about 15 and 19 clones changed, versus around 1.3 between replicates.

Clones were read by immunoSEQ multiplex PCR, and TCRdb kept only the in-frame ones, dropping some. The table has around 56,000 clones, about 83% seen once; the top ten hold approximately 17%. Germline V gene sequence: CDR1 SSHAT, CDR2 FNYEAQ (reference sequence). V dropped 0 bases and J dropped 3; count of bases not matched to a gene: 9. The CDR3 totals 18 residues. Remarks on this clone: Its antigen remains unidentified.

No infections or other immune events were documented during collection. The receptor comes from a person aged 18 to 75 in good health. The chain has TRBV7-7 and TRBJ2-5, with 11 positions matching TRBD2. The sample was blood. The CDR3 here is CASSLAIAGGPKEETQYF. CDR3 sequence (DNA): TGTGCCAGCAGCTTAGCGATAGCGGGAGGGCCGAAGGAAGAGACCCAGTACTTC.